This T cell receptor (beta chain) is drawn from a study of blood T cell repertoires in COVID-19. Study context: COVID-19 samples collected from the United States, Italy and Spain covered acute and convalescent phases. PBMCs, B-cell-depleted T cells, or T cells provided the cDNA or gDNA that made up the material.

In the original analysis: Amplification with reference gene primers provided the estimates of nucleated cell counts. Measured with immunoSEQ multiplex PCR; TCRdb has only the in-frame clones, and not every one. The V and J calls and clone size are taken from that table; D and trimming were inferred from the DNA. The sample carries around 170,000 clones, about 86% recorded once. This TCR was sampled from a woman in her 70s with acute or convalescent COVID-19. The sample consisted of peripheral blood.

The CDR3, as DNA: TGTGCCAGCAGTAAAATCAGCGACTACGAGCAGTACTTC. Encoded protein: CASSKISDYEQYF. This sequence joins TRBV6-6 and TRBJ2-7, with D uncertain. The CDR3 has 13 amino acids. Trimming left V 5 bases short and J 3 bases short, with 11 bases between. The germline V gene encodes CDR1 MNHNY and CDR2 SVGAGI (reference sequence).